One sample yielded the 24 T cell receptor beta chains listed below, sequenced in a study of blood T cells in healthy people across ages. The second PCR ran roughly 6 to 11 cycles with a sample-barcoded 5' primer and J-beta primers. MiXCR, run by TCRdb on the 5' RACE reads, gives a single entry per CDR3 protein. The sample has around 1,000,000 distinct CDR3 sequences, roughly 24% seen once; the top ten hold less than 0.75%. This sample also appeared in a second study, on T cells of mothers and their children.

The sequenced sample was blood. The source of these receptors is a girl aged 2 to 10 in good health.

This chain links TRBV10-3 with TRBJ1-5; the D is unclear. The length of the CDR3 is 14 residues. Between the trimmed V and J ends, which lost 0 bases and 1 base, there was a span of 4 bases. The germline V gene encodes CDR1 ENHRY and CDR2 SYGVKD. CDR3 sequence: CAISESGSNQPQHF. The CDR3 DNA sequence: TGTGCCATCAGTGAGTCTGGGAGCAATCAGCCCCAGCATTTT.

The rearrangement uses TRBV10-3 and TRBJ1-2, with D maybe TRBD1 (5 bases). Trimming shortened V by 2 bases and J by 8 bases, and 15 bases separated the two germline ends. The CDR3 totals 14 residues. The germline gives CDR1 ENHRY, CDR2 SYGVKD. The CDR3 protein is CAISEQSGIFGYTF. The DNA for the CDR3 is TGTGCCATCAGTGAGCAGTCAGGGATCTTCGGCTACACCTTC.

This clonotype appeared a few times. This chain connects TRBV20-1 to TRBJ1-4, with unresolved D. The CDR3 loop spans 15 amino acids. From germline, CDR1 is DFQATT and CDR2 SNEGSKA (reference sequence). Trimming removed 6 bases at V and 0 bases at J, with 14 bases between. CDR3 sequence reads: CSALPLIATNEKLFF. For the CDR3, the DNA is TGCAGTGCCCTTCCCCTGATAGCAACTAATGAAAAACTGTTTTTT.

This chain uses TRBV28 with TRBJ1-2, with 11 positions matching TRBD1. V lost 8 bases to trimming and J lost 5 bases; unmatched junction nucleotides: 4. This CDR3 region has 13 residues. In germline, CDR1 is MDHEN, CDR2 SYDVKM. In DNA, the CDR3 is TGTGCCAGCGGACAGGGGGCTGATTATGGCTACACCTTC. Translation: CASGQGADYGYTF.

The gene calls are TRBV12-3 or TRBV12-4 and TRBJ2-3, with 8 bases fitting TRBD1. The length of the CDR3 is 14 residues. After removal of 7 bases from V and 3 bases from J, the junction contained 6 bases not matched to a gene. In DNA, the CDR3 is TGTGCCAGCATTCTTGACAGGGGAACAGATACGCAGTATTTT. Its translation is CASILDRGTDTQYF.

V is TRBV9 and J is TRBJ2-1; 14 positions match TRBD2. CDR1 SGDLS and CDR2 YYNGEE come from the germline V gene. The CDR3 length is 17 residues. The junction had 16 bases not matched to a gene; V was cut back by 5 bases and J by 12 bases. In nucleotides, the CDR3 is TGTGCCAGCAGTGCAGAAGGGACTAGCGGGGGCTCAATCGGGCAGTTCTTC. Residues: CASSAEGTSGGSIGQFF.

This clonotype appeared a few times. The CDR3 loop reads CASSQVARVQETQYF. The CDR3 coding sequence is TGCGCCAGCAGCCAAGTTGCCAGGGTCCAAGAGACCCAGTACTTC. The chain has TRBV4-1 and TRBJ2-5, with a weak D call TRBD1 (5 bases). CDR1 and CDR2 from the germline V gene are MGHRA and YSYEKL. V lost 1 base to trimming and J lost 1 base, with 10 bases between them. This CDR3 is 15 amino acids long.

This sequence joins TRBV29-1 and TRBJ2-2, with D tentatively TRBD2 (6 bases). There are 14 residues in the CDR3. The V gene lost 3 bases and the J gene lost 3 bases, with 11 bases spanning the gap. Per germline, CDR1 SQVTM and CDR2 ANQGSEA. Here the CDR3 DNA reads TGCAGCGTTGATACGGGGGACGACACCGGGGAGCTGTTTTTT. It specifies CSVDTGDDTGELFF.

This clonotype was detected only a few times. The chain is built from TRBV7-6 and TRBJ1-4, with 7 bases identical to TRBD1. V shed 4 bases and J 0 bases; nucleotides not matched to a gene: 5. Germline V CDR1 and CDR2: SGHVS, FNYEAQ. The CDR3 runs 16 residues. CDR3: CASSSTGIATNEKLFF. The CDR3 region has the DNA TGTGCCAGCAGCTCGACAGGGATAGCAACTAATGAAAAACTGTTTTTT. Drawing the rest from reference TRBV7-6 and TRBJ1-4, the complete variable domain is GAGVSQSPRYKVTKRGQDVALRCDPISGHVSLYWYRQALGQGPEFLTYFNYEAQQDKSGLPNDRFSAERPEGSISTLTIQRTEQRDSAMYRCASSSTGIATNEKLFFGSGTQLSVL.

This rearrangement joins TRBV28 to TRBJ2-3; 11 nucleotides match TRBD2. Trimming took 6 bases from V and 0 from J; bases not matched to a gene: 14. The CDR3 sequence is 19 residues long. Germline assignment: CDR1 MDHEN and CDR2 SYDVKM. The DNA of the CDR3 is TGTGCCAGCAGACGCGGGACTAGCGGAATCACCTCTAGCACAGATACGCAGTATTTT. Encoded protein: CASRRGTSGITSSTDTQYF.

This chain connects TRBV28 to TRBJ2-5; D possibly corresponds to TRBD2 (5 bases). The V and J ends lost 4 bases and 3 bases respectively, with 15 bases between them. This CDR3 has 15 amino acids. CDR1 and CDR2 (germline): MDHEN, SYDVKM. DNA of the CDR3: TGTGCCAGCAGTTCCTCAATCGGACTGAAAGAGACCCAGTACTTC. Amino acid sequence: CASSSSIGLKETQYF.

Only a few counts were recorded for this clonotype. The CDR3 DNA is TGCAGTGCTAGATCTCTCCTCTCCTACGAGCAGTACTTC. Protein sequence: CSARSLLSYEQYF. The chain joins TRBV20-1 to TRBJ2-5; D call uncertain. The DNA matches TRBJ2-7 better at its end, which makes the J call doubtful. The CDR3 extends over 13 amino acids. Germline V gives CDR1 DFQATT, CDR2 SNEGSKA (reference sequence).

V usage is TRBV7-9 and J usage is TRBJ1-2; 7 nucleotides match TRBD1. Per germline, CDR1 SEHNR and CDR2 FQNEAQ (reference sequence). V lost 4 bases to trimming and J lost 4 bases; unmatched junction nucleotides: 15. This CDR3 spans 17 amino acids. CDR3: CASSSSGAPTGRYGYTF. CDR3 DNA sequence: TGTGCCAGCAGCTCATCTGGGGCTCCGACAGGGCGCTATGGCTACACCTTC.

The rearrangement links TRBV28 to TRBJ2-5; weak D call: TRBD1 (5 bases). The better agreement between TRBJ2-1 and the DNA end casts doubt on the J call. The CDR3 is 15 residues long. The germline V gene has CDR1 MDHEN and CDR2 SYDVKM. The CDR3, as DNA: TGTGCCAGCAGCACGACAGAGAGCGACTACAATGAGCAGTTCTTC. Its protein product is CASSTTESDYNEQFF.

The chain employs TRBV7-9 and TRBJ1-1; TRBD1 matches 8 bases. CDR3 length: 15 residues. Germline V CDR1 and CDR2: SEHNR, FQNEAQ (reference sequence). V was clipped by 5 bases and J by 7 bases; unmatched bases: 12. The CDR3 nucleotides are TGTGCCAGCAGCCACCCGGACAGGGATGTAGGTGAAGCTTTCTTT. This encodes CASSHPDRDVGEAFF.

This clonotype was recorded a few times. This CDR3 reads CASSAEMTGWETQYF. For the CDR3, the DNA is TGTGCCAGCAGCGCCGAAATGACAGGGTGGGAGACCCAGTACTTC. The chain links TRBV9 to TRBJ2-5, with TRBD1 matching over 7 bases. CDR1 is SGDLS and CDR2 is YYNGEE in the germline V gene. V was clipped by 3 bases and J by 5 bases; unmatched bases: 10. CDR3 size: 15 residues.

J is TRBJ2-5 and V is TRBV6-1; D may be TRBD1 (6 bases). Germline CDR1 and CDR2: MNHNS and SASEGT. The CDR3 consists of 13 residues. CDR3 sequence reads: CAGAAIPQETQYF. The CDR3 DNA reads TGTGCGGGGGCGGCAATACCCCAAGAGACCCAGTACTTC.

The chain recombines TRBV5-6 with TRBJ2-1, with TRBD1 matching over 7 bases. The CDR3 sequence is 14 residues long. J was trimmed by 3 bases and V by 4 bases; bases with no gene match: 4. Germline CDR1 is SGHDT and CDR2 is YYEEEE. The DNA of the CDR3 is TGTGCCAGCAGCGTGGACAGGAGCTACAATGAGCAGTTCTTC. It translates to CASSVDRSYNEQFF. Filled out from reference TRBV5-6 and TRBJ2-1, the complete variable domain reads DAGVTQSPTHLIKTRGQQVTLRCSPKSGHDTVSWYQQALGQGPQFIFQYYEEEERQRGNFPDRFSGHQFPNYSSELNVNALLLGDSALYLCASSVDRSYNEQFFGPGTRLTVL.

This rearrangement joins TRBV3-1 to TRBJ2-7; 8 positions agree with TRBD2. CDR3 length: 15 residues. V was pared by 0 bases and J by 3 bases, with 4 bases of the junction left unmatched. The germline V gene encodes CDR1 LGHDT and CDR2 YNNKEL (reference sequence). This CDR3 reads CASSQDPSGYYEQYF. The CDR3 DNA sequence: TGTGCCAGCAGCCAAGATCCTAGCGGGTACTACGAGCAGTACTTC.

This clonotype was detected a few times. The chain has TRBV5-6 and TRBJ1-2; D uncertain. V lost 0 bases and J lost 6, with 12 bases in between. Germline V gene sequence: CDR1 SGHDT, CDR2 YYEEEE. This CDR3 has 14 residues. Here the CDR3 reads CASSLASGGHGYTF. CDR3 nucleotide sequence: TGTGCCAGCAGCTTGGCTTCAGGTGGACATGGCTACACCTTC.

This clonotype was counted only a few times. The chain recombines TRBV10-1 with TRBJ2-5, with 7 bases fitting TRBD2. V was clipped by 6 bases and J by 5 bases; unmatched bases: 12. CDR1 is WNHNN, CDR2 SYGVQD, per germline (reference sequence). The CDR3 totals 15 residues. CDR3 nucleotide sequence: TGCGCCAGCAGCGATAATCGACTAGCAGGGGAGACCCAGTACTTC. Translating gives CASSDNRLAGETQYF.

The rearrangement links TRBV6-2 or TRBV6-3 to TRBJ2-5; 12 positions agree with TRBD2. Germline-derived CDR1 and CDR2 are MNHEY and SVGEGT. There are 16 residues in the CDR3. The J segment lost 0 bases and the V segment lost 8 bases, leaving 7 bases of the junction unmatched. The CDR3 region is CASRLGLAGYQETQYF. The DNA of the CDR3 is TGTGCCAGCCGATTGGGACTAGCGGGCTACCAAGAGACCCAGTACTTC.

This clonotype has just a few counts. The V call is TRBV4-1, the J call TRBJ1-1, with TRBD1 as a possible D gene (5 bases). Germline V CDR1 and CDR2: MGHRA, YSYEKL. V was shortened by 1 base and J by 4 bases, with 16 bases between the two germline ends. The CDR3 has 16 amino acids. CDR3 in DNA: TGCGCCAGCAGCCAAGTAGCGTCAGGGAGGCGCACTGAAGCTTTCTTT. Translation gives CASSQVASGRRTEAFF.

The rearrangement links TRBV29-1 to TRBJ2-7; D is possibly TRBD1 (5 bases). This CDR3 is 14 amino acids long. Deletions cut 4 bases from V and 4 bases from J, with 17 bases between. Germline CDR1 and CDR2: SQVTM and ANQGSEA. The CDR3 DNA sequence: TGCAGCGTTGTCTCCAGGGAACGGAGTTACGAGCAGTACTTC. It encodes CSVVSRERSYEQYF.